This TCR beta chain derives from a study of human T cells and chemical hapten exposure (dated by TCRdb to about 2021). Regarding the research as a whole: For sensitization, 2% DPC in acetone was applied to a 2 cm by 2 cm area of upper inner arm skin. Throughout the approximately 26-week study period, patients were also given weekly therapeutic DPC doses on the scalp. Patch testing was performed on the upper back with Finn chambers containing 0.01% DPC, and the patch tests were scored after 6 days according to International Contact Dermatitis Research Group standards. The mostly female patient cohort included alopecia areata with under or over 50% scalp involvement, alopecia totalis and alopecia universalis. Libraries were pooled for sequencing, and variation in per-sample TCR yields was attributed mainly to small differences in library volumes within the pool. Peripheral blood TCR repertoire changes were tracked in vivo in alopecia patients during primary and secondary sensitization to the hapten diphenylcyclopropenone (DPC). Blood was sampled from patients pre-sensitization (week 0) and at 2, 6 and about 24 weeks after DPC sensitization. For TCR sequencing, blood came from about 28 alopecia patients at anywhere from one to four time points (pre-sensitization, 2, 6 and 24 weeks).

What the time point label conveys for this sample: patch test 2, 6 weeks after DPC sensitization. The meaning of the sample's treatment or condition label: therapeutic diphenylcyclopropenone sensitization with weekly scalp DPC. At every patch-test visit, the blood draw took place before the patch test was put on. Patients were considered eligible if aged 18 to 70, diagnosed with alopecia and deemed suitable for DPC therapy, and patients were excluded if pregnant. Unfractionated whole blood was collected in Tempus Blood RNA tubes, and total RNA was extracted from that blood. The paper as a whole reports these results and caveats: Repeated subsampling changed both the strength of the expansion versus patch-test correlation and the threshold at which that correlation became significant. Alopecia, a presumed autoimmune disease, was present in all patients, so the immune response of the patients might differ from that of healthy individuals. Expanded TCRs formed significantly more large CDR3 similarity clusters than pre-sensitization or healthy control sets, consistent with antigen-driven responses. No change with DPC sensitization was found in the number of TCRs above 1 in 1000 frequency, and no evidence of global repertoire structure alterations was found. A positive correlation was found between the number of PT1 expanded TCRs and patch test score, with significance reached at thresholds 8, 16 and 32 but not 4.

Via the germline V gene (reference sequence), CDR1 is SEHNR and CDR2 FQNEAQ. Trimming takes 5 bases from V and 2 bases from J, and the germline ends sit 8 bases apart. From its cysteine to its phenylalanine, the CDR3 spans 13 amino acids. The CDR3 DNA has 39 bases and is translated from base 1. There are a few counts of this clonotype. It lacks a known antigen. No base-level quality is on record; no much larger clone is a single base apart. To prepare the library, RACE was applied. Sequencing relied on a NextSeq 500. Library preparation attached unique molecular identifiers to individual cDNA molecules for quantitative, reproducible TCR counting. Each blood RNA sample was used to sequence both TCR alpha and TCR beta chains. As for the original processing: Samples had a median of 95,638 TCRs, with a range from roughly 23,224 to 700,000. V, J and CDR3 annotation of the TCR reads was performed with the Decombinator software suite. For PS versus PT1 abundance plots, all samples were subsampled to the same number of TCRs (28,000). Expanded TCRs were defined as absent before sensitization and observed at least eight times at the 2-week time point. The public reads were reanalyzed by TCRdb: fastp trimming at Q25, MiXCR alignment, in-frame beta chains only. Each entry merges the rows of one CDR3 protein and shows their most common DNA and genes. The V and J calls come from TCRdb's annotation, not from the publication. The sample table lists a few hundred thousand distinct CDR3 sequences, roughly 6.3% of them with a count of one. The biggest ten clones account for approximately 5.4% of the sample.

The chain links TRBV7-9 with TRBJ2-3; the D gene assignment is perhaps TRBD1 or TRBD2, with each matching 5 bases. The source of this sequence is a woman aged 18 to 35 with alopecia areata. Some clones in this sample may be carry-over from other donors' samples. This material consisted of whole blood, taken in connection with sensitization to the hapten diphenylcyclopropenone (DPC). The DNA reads TGTGCCAGCAGCCGGGACCTCACAGATACGCAGTATTTT. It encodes CASSRDLTDTQYF.